This T cell receptor (beta chain) was sequenced for a study of shared T cell receptors in the human thymus. Some clones are missing from TCRdb's copy, which holds only in-frame ones; the method was immunoSEQ multiplex PCR. The sample consists of fewer than 700,000 clones, around nine tenths of them appearing once. Germline assignment: CDR1 MNHEY and CDR2 SMNVEV (reference sequence). Unmatched junction bases numbered 5, after V lost 6 bases and J lost 4 bases. This CDR3 comprises 14 residues. The same sample was also studied in work on human thymus T cells. As that report states: The thymus was resected at corrective cardiac surgery. Thymic repertoires of unrelated individuals were reported in related research to overlap highly.

Sequenced input: thymocytes. This receptor was taken from a boy younger than two with a congenital heart defect. The genes are TRBV27 and TRBJ2-3; 9 positions match TRBD2. CDR3 residues: CASRLAGAPDTQYF. The CDR3 DNA reads as TGTGCCAGCAGATTAGCGGGAGCCCCAGATACGCAGTATTTT.